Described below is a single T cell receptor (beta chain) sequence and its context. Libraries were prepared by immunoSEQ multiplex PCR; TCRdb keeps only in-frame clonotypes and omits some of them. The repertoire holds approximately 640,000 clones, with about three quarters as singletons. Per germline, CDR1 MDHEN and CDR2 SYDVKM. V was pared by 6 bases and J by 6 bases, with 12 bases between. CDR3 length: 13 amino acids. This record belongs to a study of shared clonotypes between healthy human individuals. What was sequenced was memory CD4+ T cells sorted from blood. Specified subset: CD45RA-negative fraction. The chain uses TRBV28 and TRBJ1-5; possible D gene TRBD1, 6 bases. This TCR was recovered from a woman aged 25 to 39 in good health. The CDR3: CASRLTGSQPQHF. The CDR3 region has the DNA TGTGCCAGCAGACTAACAGGGAGTCAGCCCCAGCATTTT. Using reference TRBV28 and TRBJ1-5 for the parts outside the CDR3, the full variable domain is DVKVTQSSRYLVKRTGEKVFLECVQDMDHENMFWYRQDPGLGLRLIYFSYDVKMKEKGDIPEGYSVSREKKERFSLILESASTNQTSMYLCASRLTGSQPQHFGDGTRLSIL.